This TCR beta chain was sequenced in a study of beta chain features in type 1 diabetes. Study-wide context: Sorted cells numbering approximately 110,000,000 were examined across all samples.

CDR1 is SEHNR and CDR2 is FQNEAQ in the germline V gene (reference sequence). The CDR3 has 14 amino acids. This clone was seen a few times. Its specificity is not known. At one end the junction does not follow the germline gene, possibly because of a read error. Since all of the isolated RNA was reverse transcribed, expressed TCRB transcripts were what got sequenced. Method: immunoSEQ multiplex PCR; TCRdb's copy keeps in-frame clones and lacks some. The sample contains approximately 600,000 clones, 9.5% to 15% of which appear only once. The study, taken as a whole, reports: Type 1 diabetes patients showed a moderate but significant shortening of TCRB CDR3s in all four CD4+ subsets.

Sequencing was performed on naive CD4+ T cells from blood. The receptor was derived from a man aged 30-40 years with type 1 diabetes. The rearrangement joins TRBV7-9 to TRBJ2-1; 7 positions agree with TRBD1. Written as DNA, the CDR3 is TGTGCCAGCAGCCTAGCCGGGACAGACAATGAGCAGTTCTTC. It encodes CASSLAGTDNEQFF.